These 21 T cell receptor beta chains share one sample of origin, sequenced in a study of blood T cell repertoires in COVID-19. Sequencing used immunoSEQ multiplex PCR; TCRdb keeps in-frame clones, though not all of them. The sample includes about 180,000 clones, roughly 84% of them seen just once. The sequencing sample was made of peripheral blood. Receptor source: a man aged 50-60 years with active or convalescent COVID-19.

This rearrangement joins TRBV19 to TRBJ1-3; TRBD1 aligns across 9 bases. The ends lost 7 bases at V and 4 bases at J; junction bases unmatched: 5. CDR3 size: 14 residues. CDR1 and CDR2 (germline): LNHDA, SQIVND (reference sequence). The DNA of the CDR3 is TGTGCCAGTACGGGACAGGGCAGCGGAAACACCATATATTTT. As protein: CASTGQGSGNTIYF.

The gene calls are TRBV20-1 and TRBJ1-5; D may be TRBD1 (5 bases). CDR1 and CDR2 (germline): DFQATT, SNEGSKA (reference sequence). Trimming pared 3 bases from V and 2 bases from J, leaving 11 bases between. The CDR3 consists of 14 residues. The CDR3 is CSASTPQGNQPQHF. Written as DNA, the CDR3 is TGCAGTGCTAGTACTCCACAGGGCAATCAGCCCCAGCATTTT.

The chain couples TRBV14 to TRBJ2-1; D uncertain. Germline CDR1 SGHDN, CDR2 FVKESK. Trimming stripped 3 bases from V and 4 bases from J, with 4 bases between. This CDR3 spans 12 amino acids. The CDR3 coding sequence is TGTGCCAGCAGCCACGTGTACAATGAGCAGTTCTTC. Its translation: CASSHVYNEQFF.

This clone was seen more than once but under ten times. This sequence joins TRBV10-3 and TRBJ1-1; 9 bases line up with TRBD1. The germline V gene encodes CDR1 ENHRY and CDR2 SYGVKD. The CDR3 is made up of 13 amino acids. V shed 6 bases and J 3 bases; nucleotides not matched to a gene: 2. This chain's CDR3 is CAIRTGGDTEAFF. DNA of the CDR3: TGTGCCATCAGGACAGGGGGAGACACTGAAGCTTTCTTT.

This clone appeared a single time. J is TRBJ1-1 and V is TRBV9; TRBD1 might be the D (5 bases). The germline V gene encodes CDR1 SGDLS and CDR2 YYNGEE. The CDR3 is 14 amino acids. V was cut by 3 bases and J by 3 bases, with 12 bases left in between. The CDR3 here is CASSASGRDTEAFF. The DNA for the CDR3 is TGTGCCAGCAGCGCCTCAGGGAGGGACACTGAAGCTTTCTTT.

The CDR3 DNA reads TGTGCCAGCAGTCTGACAGAAAACACTGAAGCTTTCTTT. Its translation is CASSLTENTEAFF. The gene calls are TRBV25-1 and TRBJ1-1; possible D gene TRBD1, 5 bases. V gave up 5 bases and J gave up 2 bases, with 9 bases separating them. The CDR3 runs 13 residues. CDR1 and CDR2 from the germline V gene are MGHDK and SYGVNS.

The V call is TRBV13, the J call TRBJ2-4; no firm D call. There are 14 residues in the CDR3. V was pared by 6 bases and J by 0 bases, with 9 bases between. Germline V gene sequence: CDR1 PRHDT, CDR2 FYEKMQ (reference sequence). The CDR3 sequence: CASRASLAKNIQYF. The CDR3 nucleotides read TGTGCCAGCAGAGCGTCCCTAGCCAAAAACATTCAGTACTTC.

The gene calls are TRBV10-3 and TRBJ1-2, with 9 nucleotides matching TRBD1. CDR3 length equals 14 residues. V was pared by 7 bases and J by 4 bases, with 7 bases of the junction left unmatched. Looked up from germline, CDR1 is ENHRY and CDR2 is SYGVKD. CDR3 protein: CAITRDRDGYGYTF. The CDR3 DNA is TGTGCCATCACCAGGGACAGGGATGGCTATGGCTACACCTTC.

The chain uses TRBV19 and TRBJ2-4; D perhaps matches TRBD1 (5 bases). The length of the CDR3 is 13 residues. Trimming shortened V by 2 bases and J by 9 bases, and 11 bases separated the two germline ends. CDR1 is LNHDA, CDR2 SQIVND, per germline (reference sequence). This CDR3 is CASSIQGPGIQYF. CDR3 DNA: TGTGCCAGTAGTATACAGGGCCCCGGCATTCAGTACTTC. Full variable domain (remainder filled in from reference TRBV19 and TRBJ2-4): DGGITQSPKYLFRKEGQNVTLSCEQNLNHDAMYWYRQDPGQGLRLIYYSQIVNDFQKGDIAEGYSVSREKKESFPLTVTSAQKNPTAFYLCASSIQGPGIQYFGAGTRLSVL.

This clone was observed at least ten times. The gene calls are TRBV2 and TRBJ2-1; a possible D gene is TRBD1 (8 bases). The CDR3 covers 15 residues. The germline V gene encodes CDR1 SNHLY and CDR2 FYNNEI. Trimming cost V 6 bases and J 1 base, with 13 bases left between them. The CDR3 loop is CASSGQGGSYNEQFF. The CDR3 bases are TGTGCCAGCAGCGGACAGGGAGGGTCCTACAATGAGCAGTTCTTC.

The V and J genes are TRBV23-1 and TRBJ2-3; 7 bases align to TRBD1. TRBV23-1 is an open reading frame whose function is uncertain. J lost 4 bases, V lost 0 bases, and 4 bases had no gene match. CDR3 length: 15 amino acids. CDR3 sequence: CASSQSGQFSDTQYF. CDR3 nucleotide sequence: TGCGCCAGCAGTCAATCGGGACAGTTCTCAGATACGCAGTATTTT.

This rearrangement joins TRBV5-1 to TRBJ2-3; 9 nucleotides agree with TRBD2. The V and J ends lost 4 bases and 0 bases, in that order; junction bases with no gene match: 12. This CDR3 has 18 residues. Germline V CDR1 and CDR2: SGHRS, YFSETQ. The CDR3 DNA is TGCGCCAGCAGCCGGTCTGGAGCTAGCGGGGAGAGCACAGATACGCAGTATTTT. Translation gives CASSRSGASGESTDTQYF.

This clone was seen a handful of times. The chain employs TRBV9 and TRBJ2-1, with D perhaps matching TRBD1 (6 bases). V lost 3 bases and J 10 bases, leaving 11 bases between the germline ends. The germline CDR1 and CDR2 sequences are SGDLS and YYNGEE. The CDR3 is 12 residues long. The CDR3 here is CASSAQGREQFF. Here the CDR3 DNA reads TGTGCCAGCAGCGCCCAGGGGCGCGAGCAGTTCTTC.

The genes are TRBV25-1 and TRBJ1-1; TRBD1 matches at 7 bases. From germline, CDR1 is MGHDK and CDR2 SYGVNS. V trimming: 4 bases; J trimming: 2 bases; junction bases outside the gene matches: 13. The CDR3 has 17 residues. The CDR3 DNA is TGTGCCAGCAGTGGTGGACAGGACTCAAGTCTAAACACTGAAGCTTTCTTT. Its protein product is CASSGGQDSSLNTEAFF.

The chain uses TRBV12-3 or TRBV12-4 and TRBJ1-2; D might be TRBD1 (5 bases). Trimming stripped 2 bases from V and 7 bases from J, with 11 bases between. The CDR3 runs 13 residues. The chain's CDR3 is CASSLKQGGGYTF. The CDR3 DNA is TGTGCCAGCAGTTTAAAGCAGGGCGGTGGCTACACCTTC.

J is TRBJ1-5 and V is TRBV6-2 or TRBV6-3; D not certain. Per the germline V gene, CDR1 is MNHEY and CDR2 is SVGEGT. The CDR3 is made up of 16 amino acids. V shed 0 bases and J shed 0 bases, with 9 bases lying between them. This CDR3 reads CASSYSRGLSNQPQHF. Written as DNA, the CDR3 is TGTGCCAGCAGTTACTCGCGCGGACTTAGCAATCAGCCCCAGCATTTT.

This chain uses TRBV5-6 with TRBJ1-1, with 7 bases matching TRBD1. The germline V gene encodes CDR1 SGHDT and CDR2 YYEEEE. CDR3 length equals 15 residues. J was trimmed by 1 base and V by 0 bases; bases with no gene match: 3. In nucleotides, the CDR3 is TGTGCCAGCAGCTTGGCACGACAGGGGAACACTGAAGCTTTCTTT. Its translation: CASSLARQGNTEAFF.

The genes are TRBV7-8 and TRBJ2-7; tentatively, D is TRBD2 (6 bases). Trimming cost V 1 base and J 7 bases, with 14 bases left between them. Germline V lookup: CDR1 SGHVS, CDR2 FQNEAQ. This CDR3 spans 14 amino acids. The CDR3 protein is CASSLVAGSKEQYF. The CDR3 nucleotides read TGTGCCAGCAGCTTAGTGGCGGGATCGAAAGAGCAGTACTTC.

The chain carries TRBV19 and TRBJ1-5; TRBD1 agrees at 8 bases. J was trimmed by 5 bases and V by 4 bases; bases with no gene match: 10. The CDR3 runs 16 residues. The germline V gene encodes CDR1 LNHDA and CDR2 SQIVND (reference sequence). CDR3 in amino acids: CASSKVQGAGYQPQHF. The CDR3 DNA reads as TGTGCCAGTAGTAAGGTCCAGGGGGCAGGCTATCAGCCCCAGCATTTT.

The chain recombines TRBV5-4 with TRBJ1-1, with 10 bases identical to TRBD1. CDR3 size: 16 residues. The germline gives CDR1 SGHNT, CDR2 YYREEE (reference sequence). V gave up 7 bases and J gave up 5 bases; unmatched junction bases: 14. CDR3 amino acids: CASAPGQGNWATEAFF. In DNA form, the CDR3 reads TGTGCCAGCGCCCCGGGACAGGGGAATTGGGCGACTGAAGCTTTCTTT.

This clone showed up just a few times. The rearrangement uses TRBV3-1 (or the pseudogene TRBV3-2) and TRBJ2-3; 7 bases map to TRBD2. V gave up 4 bases and J gave up 4 bases; unmatched junction bases: 5. The CDR3 extends over 14 amino acids. Germline V gene data show CDR1 as LGHDT and CDR2 as YNNKEL (reference sequence). CDR3 amino acids: CASSLGLGADTQYF. The CDR3 bases are TGTGCCAGCAGCCTCGGACTAGGAGCAGATACGCAGTATTTT.